This T cell receptor (beta chain) was recovered during a study of OX40 agonist ivuxolimab in advanced cancers. Turning to the study itself: Age averaged around 54 years (range about 20 to 80), and roughly 80% were male. Partial responses occurred in three patients (one hepatocellular carcinoma, two cutaneous melanoma). General study points: Clonal expansion was seen in CD4+ and CD8+ blood T cells by week 6 at 0.1 to 3.0 mg/kg.

A word on this clone: The antigen remains unidentified.

Data came from immunoSEQ multiplex PCR; TCRdb stores just in-frame clones and leaves some out. The sample shows tens of thousands of clones, around 87% of them seen only once. Baseline, cycle 4 day 1, and cycle 7 day 1 were the blood sampling points. Germline lookup yields CDR1 SGHRS and CDR2 YFSETQ. J gave up 3 bases and V 4 bases, and 9 bases lay outside the gene matches. There are 16 residues in the CDR3. The receptor comes from an adult with an advanced solid tumor such as melanoma, head and neck, liver or kidney cancer. The sample was CD4+ or CD8+ T cells sorted from blood, taken in a trial of the OX40 agonist ivuxolimab. The chain is built from TRBV5-1 and TRBJ1-5; TRBD1 matches at 8 bases. CDR3 in DNA: TGCGCCAGCAGCCCAGGGGGCGCCGGCATCAATCAGCCCCAGCATTTT. This codes for CASSPGGAGINQPQHF.